The subject of this entry is one TCR beta chain. Its antigen is not identified. Drawing of peripheral blood yielded approximately 10 milliliters from each donor. The sample comes from a study of blood T cells in healthy people across ages. For the second PCR, which ran for roughly 7 to 11 cycles, a sample-barcoded 5' primer and a J-beta primer mix were used. Every single cDNA molecule received a tag from a template-switch adaptor with 12 random nucleotides. Using its own MiXCR run on the 5' RACE reads, TCRdb lists one record per CDR3 protein. The data show 1.2 million to 1.5 million distinct CDR3 sequences, approximately 40% seen once. Study findings and constraints: Older age coincided with a roughly linear decline in TCR beta diversity per million T cells. Whereas aged donors had fewer naive CD4+ cells, long-lived donors had more of them and higher diversity.

From germline, CDR1 is MGHRA and CDR2 YSYEKL. There are 15 residues in the CDR3. Trimming cost V 1 base and J 3 bases; bases outside gene matches: 6. This clonotype was obtained from a woman aged 18-29 years in good health. The specimen was blood. The genes are TRBV4-1 and TRBJ2-7, with 7 bases identical to TRBD2. The CDR3 sequence is CASSQVGGDGYEQYF. The DNA of the CDR3 is TGCGCCAGCAGCCAAGTTGGGGGGGATGGCTACGAGCAGTACTTC.